This TCR beta chain was identified in a study of T cells in Graves' hyperthyroidism and ophthalmopathy. This clonotype was observed many times. TCR beta CDR3 region amplification was performed from RNA transcripts. Initially, a first-round RT-PCR of the TCR CDR3 employed the HTBI primer set. A single record per CDR3 protein comes from TCRdb applying MiXCR to the multiplex PCR reads. The table has 600,000 to 700,000 distinct CDR3 sequences, about 45% seen once. The CDR3 extends over 12 amino acids. Germline CDR1 is SQVTM and CDR2 is ANQGSEA. Trimming shortened V by 4 bases and J by 5 bases, and 11 bases separated the two germline ends.

The TCR comes from an adult man with Graves' disease, either hyperthyroidism or ophthalmopathy (not recorded which). The chain employs TRBV29-1 and TRBJ1-1; D gene unclear. The sample consisted of peripheral blood or thyroid tissue (not recorded which). CDR3 residues: CSVVGIGTEAFF. The CDR3, as DNA: TGCAGCGTTGTAGGGATAGGGACTGAAGCTTTCTTT.